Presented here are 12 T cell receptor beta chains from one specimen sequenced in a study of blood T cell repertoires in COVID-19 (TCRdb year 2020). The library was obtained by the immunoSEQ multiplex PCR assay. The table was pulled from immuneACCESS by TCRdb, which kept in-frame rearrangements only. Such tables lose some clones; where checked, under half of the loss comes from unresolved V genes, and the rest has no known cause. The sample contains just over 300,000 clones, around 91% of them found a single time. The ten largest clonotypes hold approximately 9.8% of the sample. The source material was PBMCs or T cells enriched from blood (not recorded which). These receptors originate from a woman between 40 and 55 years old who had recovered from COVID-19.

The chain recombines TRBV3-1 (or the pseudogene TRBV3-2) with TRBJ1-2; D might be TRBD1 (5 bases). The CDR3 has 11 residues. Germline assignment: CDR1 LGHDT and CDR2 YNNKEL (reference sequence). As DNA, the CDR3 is TGTGCTGCGACCGGGGGAGAGGGCTACACCTTC. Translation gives CAATGGEGYTF.

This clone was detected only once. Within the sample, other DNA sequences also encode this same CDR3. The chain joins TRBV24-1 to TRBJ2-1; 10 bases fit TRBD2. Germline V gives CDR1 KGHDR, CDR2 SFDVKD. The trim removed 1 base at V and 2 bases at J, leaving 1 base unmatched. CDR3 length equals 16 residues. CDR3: CATSDLAGGPYNEQFF. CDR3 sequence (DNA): TGTGCCACCAGTGATTTAGCGGGAGGGCCCTACAATGAGCAGTTCTTC.

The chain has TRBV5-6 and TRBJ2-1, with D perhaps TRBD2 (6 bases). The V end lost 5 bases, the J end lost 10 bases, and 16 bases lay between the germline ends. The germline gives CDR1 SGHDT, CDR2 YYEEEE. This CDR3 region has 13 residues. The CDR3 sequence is CASSSAGWREQFF. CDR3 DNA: TGTGCCAGCAGTTCGGCGGGGTGGCGGGAGCAGTTCTTC.

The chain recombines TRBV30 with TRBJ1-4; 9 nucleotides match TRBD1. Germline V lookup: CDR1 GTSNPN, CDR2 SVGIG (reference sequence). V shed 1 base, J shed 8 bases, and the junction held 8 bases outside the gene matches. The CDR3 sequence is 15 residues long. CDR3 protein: CAWSGKRDRDEKLFF. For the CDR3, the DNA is TGTGCCTGGAGTGGAAAAAGGGACAGGGACGAAAAACTGTTTTTT.

The CDR3 coding sequence is TGTGCCAGTAGTCCCGGGACAGGGGGCGCTTCTGGAAACACCATATATTTT. Protein sequence: CASSPGTGGASGNTIYF. This rearrangement joins TRBV19 to TRBJ1-3; 12 bases are a match to TRBD1. Per germline, CDR1 LNHDA and CDR2 SQIVND (reference sequence). Unmatched junction bases numbered 6, after V lost 5 bases and J lost 1 base. The CDR3 runs 17 residues.

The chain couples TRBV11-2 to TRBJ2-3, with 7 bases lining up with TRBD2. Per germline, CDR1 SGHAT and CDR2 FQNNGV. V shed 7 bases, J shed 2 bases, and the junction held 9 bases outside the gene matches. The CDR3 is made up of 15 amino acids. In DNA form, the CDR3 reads TGTGCCAGCACCGCTGGGCGGGGGACCACAGATACGCAGTATTTT. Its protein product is CASTAGRGTTDTQYF.

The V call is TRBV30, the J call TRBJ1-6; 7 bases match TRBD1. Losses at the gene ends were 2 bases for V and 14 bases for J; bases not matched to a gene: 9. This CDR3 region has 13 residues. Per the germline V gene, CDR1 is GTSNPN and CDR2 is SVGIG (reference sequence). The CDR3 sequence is CAWSSTGEKSLHF. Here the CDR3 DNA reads TGTGCCTGGAGTAGTACAGGGGAAAAATCCCTCCACTTT.

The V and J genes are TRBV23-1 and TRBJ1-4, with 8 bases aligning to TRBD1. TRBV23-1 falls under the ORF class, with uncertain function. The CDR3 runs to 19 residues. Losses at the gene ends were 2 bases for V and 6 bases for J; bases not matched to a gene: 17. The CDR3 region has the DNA TGCGCCAGCAGTCAACCGCCGCGCAGGGGGCCTGTGCTTCATGAAAAACTGTTTTTT. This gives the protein CASSQPPRRGPVLHEKLFF.

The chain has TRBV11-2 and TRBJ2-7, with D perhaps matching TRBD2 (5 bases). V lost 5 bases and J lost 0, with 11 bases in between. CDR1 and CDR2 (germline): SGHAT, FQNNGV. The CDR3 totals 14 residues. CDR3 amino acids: CASSQEVNSYEQYF. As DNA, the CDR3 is TGTGCCAGCAGCCAGGAGGTCAACTCCTACGAGCAGTACTTC.

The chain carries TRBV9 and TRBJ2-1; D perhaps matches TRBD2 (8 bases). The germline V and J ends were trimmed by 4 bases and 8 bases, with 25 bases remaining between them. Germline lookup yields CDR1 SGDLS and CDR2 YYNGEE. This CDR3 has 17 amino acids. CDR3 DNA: TGTGCCAGCAGCCCCCGGGAGGGGGCCCCAACCCCCCATGAGCAGTTCTTC. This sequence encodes CASSPREGAPTPHEQFF. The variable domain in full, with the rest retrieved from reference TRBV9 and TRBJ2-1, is DSGVTQTPKHLITATGQRVTLRCSPRSGDLSVYWYQQSLDQGLQFLIQYYNGEERAKGNILERFSAQQFPDLHSELNLSSLELGDSALYFCASSPREGAPTPHEQFFGPGTRLTVL.

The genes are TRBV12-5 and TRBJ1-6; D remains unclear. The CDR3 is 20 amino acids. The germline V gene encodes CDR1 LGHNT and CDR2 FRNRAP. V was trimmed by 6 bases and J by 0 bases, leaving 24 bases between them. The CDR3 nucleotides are TGTGCTAGTGGAACTCAAACTCCGGAGACGCTGGACTCCTATAATTCACCCCTCCACTTT. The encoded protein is CASGTQTPETLDSYNSPLHF.

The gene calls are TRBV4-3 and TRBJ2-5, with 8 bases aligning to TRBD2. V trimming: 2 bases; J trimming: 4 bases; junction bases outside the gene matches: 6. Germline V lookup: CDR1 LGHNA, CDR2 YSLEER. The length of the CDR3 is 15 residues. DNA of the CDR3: TGCGCCAGCAGCCAACATAGCGGGATAGGAGAGACCCAGTACTTC. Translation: CASSQHSGIGETQYF.